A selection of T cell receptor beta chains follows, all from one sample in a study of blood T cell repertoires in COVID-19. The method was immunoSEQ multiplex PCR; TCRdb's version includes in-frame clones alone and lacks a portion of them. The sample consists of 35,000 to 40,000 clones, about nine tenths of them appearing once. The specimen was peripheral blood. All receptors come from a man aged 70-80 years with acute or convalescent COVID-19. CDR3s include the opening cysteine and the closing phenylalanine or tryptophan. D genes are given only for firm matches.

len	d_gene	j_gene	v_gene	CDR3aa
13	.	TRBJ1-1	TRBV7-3	CASSLTLNTEAFF
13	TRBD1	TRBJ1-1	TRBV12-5	CASGRDSGTEAFF
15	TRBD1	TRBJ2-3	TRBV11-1	CASSLDRGRTDTQYF
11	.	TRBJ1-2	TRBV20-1	CSARRGNGYTF
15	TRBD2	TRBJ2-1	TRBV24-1	CATSETSGRANEQFF
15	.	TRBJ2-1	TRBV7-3	CASSFDRGKYNEQFF
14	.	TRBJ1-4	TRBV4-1	CASSQDLANEKLFF
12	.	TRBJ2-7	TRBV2	CASSGTFYEQYF
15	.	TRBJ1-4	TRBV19	CASQDGTTVNEKLFF
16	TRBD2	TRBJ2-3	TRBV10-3	CAISEGLAGSTDTQYF
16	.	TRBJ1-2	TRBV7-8	CASSLAEEGNWNGYTF
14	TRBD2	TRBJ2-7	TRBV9	CASSATSGGLSQYF
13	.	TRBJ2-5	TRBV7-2	CASSSGHQETQYF
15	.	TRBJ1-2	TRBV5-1	CASSLETGGVYGYTF
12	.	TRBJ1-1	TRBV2	CASGWRGDEAFF
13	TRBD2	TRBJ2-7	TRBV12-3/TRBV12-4	CASSLSGSYEQYF
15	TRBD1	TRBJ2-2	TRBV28	CASTGRTGFPGELFF
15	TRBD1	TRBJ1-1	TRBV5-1	CASSARTGVNTEAFF
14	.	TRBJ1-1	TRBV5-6	CASGPGLTEGEAFF
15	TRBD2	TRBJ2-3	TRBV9	CASSVGGDPGGTQYF
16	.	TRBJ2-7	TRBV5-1	CASSSSSGGSSYEQYF
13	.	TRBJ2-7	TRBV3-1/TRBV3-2	CASSANRKGEQYF
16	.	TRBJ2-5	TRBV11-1	CASSLGAGGYKETQYF